Listed below are T cell receptor beta chains from one sample, sequenced in a study of blood T cell repertoires in COVID-19. The data were produced by immunoSEQ multiplex PCR, yet TCRdb's version contains in-frame clones alone and is incomplete. The repertoire holds about 230,000 clones, with 80% to 90% as singletons. The material sequenced was PBMCs or T cells enriched from blood (not recorded which). The receptors come from a woman aged 50 to 60 in a cohort exposed to, infected with or recovered from COVID-19 (not recorded which). Both conserved end residues are part of each CDR3. A D gene is named only where the DNA matches it firmly. Clone size is not always given. Where it is, it says once, few, many or a class for expanded clones.

j_call v_call clone_size d_call cdr3_aa cdr3_nt
TRBJ1-6 TRBV4-1 - TRBD1 CASSQVGRGSPLHF TGCGCCAGCAGCCAAGTTGGCAGGGGGTCACCCCTCCACTTT
TRBJ2-3 TRBV10-1 - - CASSSSTDTQYF TGCGCCAGCAGTTCTAGCACAGATACGCAGTATTTT
TRBJ2-2 TRBV7-6 - TRBD1 CASSQMTGSTGELFF TGTGCCAGCAGCCAAATGACAGGGAGCACCGGGGAGCTGTTTTTT
TRBJ1-5 TRBV30 - - CAWSVRGRQPQHF TGTGCCTGGAGTGTACGTGGGAGGCAGCCCCAGCATTTT
TRBJ2-2 TRBV9 - TRBD1 CASSVGLRQGGGSGELFF TGTGCCAGCAGCGTAGGGCTGAGACAGGGTGGCGGGTCCGGGGAGCTGTTTTTT
TRBJ2-7 TRBV7-8 - - CASSPRYEQYF TGTGCCAGCAGCCCCCGGTACGAGCAGTACTTC
TRBJ2-4 TRBV4-1 - TRBD2 CASSQPPGLDVAKNIQYF TGCGCCAGCAGCCAACCCCCGGGACTAGACGTAGCCAAAAACATTCAGTACTTC
TRBJ2-1 TRBV6-5 - - CASSYRDSSYNEQFF TGTGCCAGCAGTTACAGGGACTCTTCCTACAATGAGCAGTTCTTC
TRBJ2-4 TRBV6-2/TRBV6-3 - - CASSYGSDLAKNIQYF TGTGCCAGCAGTTACGGTTCAGATCTAGCCAAAAACATTCAGTACTTC
TRBJ2-2 TRBV2 - TRBD1 CASSVEGAGNTGELFF TGTGCCAGCAGTGTAGAGGGGGCGGGCAACACCGGGGAGCTGTTTTTT
TRBJ1-2 TRBV2 - - CASSDQGSYGYTF TGTGCCAGCAGTGACCAGGGGAGTTATGGCTACACCTTC
TRBJ2-1 TRBV6-6 - - CASSRDSYNEQFF TGTGCCAGCAGTCGGGACTCATACAATGAGCAGTTCTTC
TRBJ1-2 TRBV9 - TRBD1 CASSEPRTGIGYGYTF TGTGCCAGCAGCGAACCCCGGACAGGGATCGGCTATGGCTACACCTTC
TRBJ1-6 TRBV24-1 - - CATRGGGVPLHF TGTGCCACCAGAGGAGGGGGGGTTCCCCTCCACTTT
TRBJ1-1 TRBV7-9 once TRBD1 CASSTRTGRNTEAFF TGTGCCAGCAGCACTCGGACAGGGAGAAACACTGAAGCTTTCTTT
TRBJ2-2 TRBV5-1 - TRBD2 CASSGGLAGNTGELFF TGCGCCAGCAGCGGGGGACTAGCGGGGAACACCGGGGAGCTGTTTTTT
TRBJ2-1 TRBV5-1 - - CASSPGTAEDNNEQFF TGCGCCAGCAGCCCCGGGACTGCGGAAGACAACAATGAGCAGTTCTTC
TRBJ1-1 TRBV7-2 - - CASSRQGSNTEAFF TGTGCCAGCAGCCGCCAGGGGTCGAACACTGAAGCTTTCTTT
TRBJ1-6 TRBV5-5 - TRBD1 CASSWTGGVGSPLHF TGTGCCAGCAGCTGGACAGGGGGCGTCGGGTCACCCCTCCACTTT
TRBJ1-6 TRBV7-2 - - CASSSGSYNSPLHF TGTGCCAGCAGCTCAGGGTCTTATAATTCACCCCTCCACTTT
TRBJ1-1 TRBV12-3/TRBV12-4 - - CAGAGFTEAFF TGTGCCGGCGCAGGGTTCACTGAAGCTTTCTTT
TRBJ1-2 TRBV6-5 once - CASSYLNGVTGYTF TGTGCCAGCAGTTACCTCAACGGGGTAACAGGCTACACCTTC
TRBJ2-2 TRBV5-6 - TRBD2 CASSYGLAGGGELFF TGTGCCAGCAGCTACGGACTAGCGGGGGGCGGGGAGCTGTTTTTT
TRBJ1-6 TRBV5-6 - TRBD1 CASSPRQGLGHNSPLHF TGTGCCAGCAGCCCTAGACAGGGGTTGGGACATAATTCACCCCTCCACTTT
TRBJ2-1 TRBV7-3 - TRBD2 CASSSGTSGGNEQFF TGTGCCAGCAGCTCCGGGACTAGCGGGGGTAATGAGCAGTTCTTC
TRBJ2-1 TRBV7-3 - TRBD1 CASSRDRSYNEQFF TGTGCCAGCAGCCGGGACAGATCCTACAATGAGCAGTTCTTC
TRBJ2-5 TRBV5-1 - TRBD1 CASSRGTGEETQYF TGCGCCAGCAGCAGAGGGACAGGGGAAGAGACCCAGTACTTC
TRBJ1-5 TRBV18 - TRBD1 CASSPGQGGNQPQHF TGTGCCAGCTCACCAGGACAGGGCGGCAATCAGCCCCAGCATTTT
TRBJ2-3 TRBV30 once - CAWRSRVNTDTQYF TGTGCCTGGAGGTCCAGGGTAAACACAGATACGCAGTATTTT
TRBJ2-4 TRBV4-3 - TRBD2 CASSQDSPGGGGAVQYF TGCGCCAGCAGCCAAGATTCACCGGGCGGCGGGGGGGCCGTTCAGTACTTC
TRBJ1-4 TRBV6-5 - TRBD1 CASRGQGVREKLFF TGTGCCAGCAGGGGACAGGGGGTCAGGGAAAAACTGTTTTTT
TRBJ2-7 TRBV10-3 - TRBD1 CAISTSTGYYEQYF TGTGCCATCAGTACATCGACAGGGTACTACGAGCAGTACTTC
TRBJ1-1 TRBV27 few - CASSTTNTEAFF TGTGCCAGCAGTACTACGAACACTGAAGCTTTCTTT
TRBJ2-2 TRBV2 - TRBD1 CASSLDRGTGELFF TGTGCCAGCAGTTTGGACAGGGGTACCGGGGAGCTGTTTTTT
TRBJ1-2 TRBV3-1/TRBV3-2 - - CASSQEGWAYGYTF TGTGCCAGCAGCCAAGAAGGCTGGGCTTATGGCTACACCTTC
TRBJ2-7 TRBV28 - - CASSFLSREQYF TGTGCCAGCAGTTTTCTGTCGCGAGAGCAGTACTTC
TRBJ1-3 TRBV5-4 - - CASSAGAGHSSGNTIYF TGTGCCAGCAGCGCAGGTGCCGGACATTCATCTGGAAACACCATATATTTT
TRBJ1-1 TRBV5-6 - TRBD1 CASSLAGTGLEAFF TGTGCCAGCAGCTTGGCAGGGACAGGGCTTGAAGCTTTCTTT
TRBJ2-7 TRBV18 - TRBD1 CASSPPLTGAYEQYF TGTGCCAGCTCACCACCACTTACAGGGGCCTACGAGCAGTACTTC
TRBJ2-7 TRBV7-8 - - CASSLGPRGGPEQYF TGTGCCAGCAGCTTAGGCCCCCGGGGAGGCCCCGAGCAGTACTTC
TRBJ2-2 TRBV19 - TRBD2 CASMYGGRTGELFF TGTGCCAGTATGTACGGGGGGAGAACCGGGGAGCTGTTTTTT
TRBJ2-7 TRBV2 - - CASSEEHYEQYF TGTGCCAGCAGTGAAGAGCATTACGAGCAGTACTTC
TRBJ2-2 TRBV7-2 - TRBD2 CASSPRGGGPTGRELFF TGTGCCAGCAGCCCCCGGGGCGGGGGGCCCACCGGGCGGGAGCTGTTTTTT
TRBJ1-5 TRBV10-1 - - CANPAGSSNQPQHF TGCGCCAATCCTGCAGGTTCTAGCAATCAGCCCCAGCATTTT
TRBJ2-2 TRBV5-1 once TRBD1 CASSPGGTGGTGELFF TGCGCCAGCAGCCCAGGAGGGACAGGGGGCACCGGGGAGCTGTTTTTT
TRBJ2-5 TRBV7-2 - TRBD2 CASSLFGGAQETQYF TGTGCCAGCAGCTTATTCGGGGGGGCCCAAGAGACCCAGTACTTC
TRBJ2-1 TRBV9 - - CASSVTSSGVNEQFF TGTGCCAGCAGCGTGACGAGTTCCGGGGTCAATGAGCAGTTCTTC
TRBJ2-1 TRBV19 - - CASSAGQSSYNEQFF TGTGCCAGTAGTGCGGGGCAGAGCTCCTACAATGAGCAGTTCTTC
TRBJ1-1 TRBV5-1 - - CASSFGQTNTEAFF TGCGCCAGCAGCTTTGGACAAACTAACACTGAAGCTTTCTTT
TRBJ1-1 TRBV30 - TRBD1 CASTRDRMNTEAFF TGTGCCTCAACCCGGGACAGAATGAACACTGAAGCTTTCTTT
TRBJ1-5 TRBV5-1 - - CASSLGQYSNQPQHF TGCGCCAGCAGCTTGGGACAGTATAGCAATCAGCCCCAGCATTTT
TRBJ1-1 TRBV19 - - CASSTQGASTEAFF TGTGCCAGTAGTACACAGGGCGCCAGCACTGAAGCTTTCTTT
TRBJ2-2 TRBV24-1 - - CATSDTQDATTGELFF TGTGCCACCAGTGATACCCAGGATGCAACAACCGGGGAGCTGTTTTTT
TRBJ1-1 TRBV19 once TRBD1 CASHSWDSLSTEAFF TGTGCCAGTCATTCGTGGGACAGCCTTTCCACTGAAGCTTTCTTT
TRBJ2-1 TRBV4-2 - TRBD2 CASSYGTSSNNEQFF TGTGCCAGCTCCTACGGGACTAGCTCGAACAATGAGCAGTTCTTC